There are a few counts of the clone carrying this T cell receptor beta chain. The antigen is not known. TCR beta was sequenced from blood CD8+ and CD4+ T cells. V lost 2 bases to trimming and J lost 1 base; unmatched junction nucleotides: 2. The length of the CDR3 is 15 residues. Germline V gives CDR1 DFQATT, CDR2 SNEGSKA (reference sequence). The data stem from a study of CD8 T cells in Susac syndrome. General study results and limits: The study conceded that relatively few individuals underwent its TCR sequencing and HLA analysis.

After extraction with the RNeasy kit, roughly 0.45 to 1 ug of the RNA was reverse transcribed using random hexamers. Across 54 Vbeta and 13 Jbeta, immunoSEQ multiplex PCR amplified TCR beta CDR3. Each CDR3 protein gets one entry after TCRdb re-called the immunoSEQ multiplex PCR reads with MiXCR. The sample lists more than 150,000 distinct CDR3 sequences; about 94% were seen once. Sequencing was performed on CD8+ T cells from PBMCs. The origin of this receptor is a human donor with multiple sclerosis. V is TRBV20-1 and J is TRBJ2-1; 10 bases are shared with TRBD2. In DNA, the CDR3 is TGCAGTGCTAGACTAGCGGGGGATTCCTACAATGAGCAGTTCTTC. Encoded protein: CSARLAGDSYNEQFF.